This TCR beta chain came from a study of CXCR3-negative and CXCR3-positive naive CD8 T cells. About the research overall: Sequencing yielded around 130 million TRB reads, roughly 1.5 +/- 0.3 million per library. General study results and limits: For naive cells, CXCR3-negative and CXCR3-positive subsets had similar TRBV-TRBJ usage; for memory cells, usage differed. Hydrophobicity was higher for TRB CDR3s found in CXCR3-positive naive cells than in CXCR3-negative naive cells.

The TRB libraries of cDNA were built by UMI-labeled 5' RACE. TCRdb reprocessed the 5' RACE reads and keeps a single row for each CDR3 protein, giving no DNA. This sample contains roughly 4,800 distinct CDR3 sequences. This CDR3 is built from 17 residues. This clonotype is medium-sized by frequency. The antigen remains unidentified. CD45RO-CCR7+CD27+CD95- cells counted as naive CD8+ T cells. The clonotype comes from a human donor in good health. Some clones in this sample may be carry-over from other donors' samples. Material for sequencing was naive CXCR3+ CD8+ T cells from blood. As for subset: CD45RO-CCR7+CD27+CD95- naive CD8+ T cells expressing CXCR3 (TNR3+). V is TRBV12-3 or TRBV12-4 and J is TRBJ1-2; TCRdb outputs TRBD1, but without DNA this stays unchecked. The CDR3: CASSQSRAGGAHYGYTF.